Listed here is a single T cell receptor beta chain. These data belong to a study of T-cell memory formation after mild COVID-19. TCRdb reprocessed the 5' RACE reads with MiXCR, giving one entry per CDR3 protein. The table records 140,000 to 150,000 distinct CDR3 sequences, about 19% of them present only once. V lost 5 bases and J lost 8; bases outside the gene matches: 11. The CDR3 is 17 amino acids. Germline V lookup: CDR1 MNHEY, CDR2 SVGAGI. The chain couples TRBV6-5 to TRBJ2-2; 13 bases fit TRBD2. The receptor was derived from an adult woman who had mild COVID-19 (a few samples of this study predate the infection). Cell type and time point are not known. The sequenced sample was PBMCs or a T cell subset sorted from them (not recorded which). CDR3 region: CASSRTGLAGARGELFF. CDR3 coding DNA: TGTGCCAGCAGTCGAACTGGACTAGCGGGGGCCAGGGGGGAGCTGTTTTTT.